Below, 19 T cell receptor beta chains from the same sample are listed, as sequenced in a study of spatial heterogeneity in lung cancer (dated by TCRdb to the late 2010s). The sample's time point label is to be understood as: sample taken at primary tumor resection. For TCR sequencing, whole RNA was extracted from tumor and nontumor lung tissue, or from cryopreserved PBMC samples, and no cell sorting was done. Libraries were constructed by 5' RACE. The sequencer listed for this sample is NextSeq 500. TCRdb reworked the public reads: Q25 trimming with fastp, MiXCR clone assembly, productive beta chains retained. A single entry per CDR3 protein holds the most common genes and DNA from its merged rows. The sample table lists roughly 75,000 distinct CDR3 sequences, roughly 15% of them with a count of one. The ten biggest clones cover roughly 7% of the sample. The sample in question was PBMCs, obtained at surgery. These receptors were taken from a male donor with early-stage non-small cell lung cancer.

This clonotype came up a few times. This sequence joins TRBV9 and TRBJ1-2, with D possibly TRBD1 on 5 matching bases. The CDR3 consists of 15 residues. V dropped 3 bases and J dropped 1 base, with 13 bases sitting between them. Germline CDR1 is SGDLS and CDR2 is YYNGEE. CDR3 coding DNA: TGTGCCAGCAGCGAACTTGGGGGTATTAACTATGGCTACACCTTC. This sequence encodes CASSELGGINYGYTF.

Worth noting for this clonotype: A read error may be the cause here, since a much bigger clone is one base away. The chain recombines TRBV25-1 with TRBJ2-3; no definite D call. The germline V gene encodes CDR1 MGHDK and CDR2 SYGVNS. V lost 8 bases and J lost 7, with 10 bases in between. This CDR3 contains 11 residues. Written as DNA, the CDR3 is TGTGCCAGCTCCCCGAGAAATACGCAGTATTTT. This sequence encodes CASSPRNTQYF.

This clonotype was recorded a few times. The rearrangement joins TRBV27 to TRBJ1-2; D call uncertain. Germline CDR1 MNHEY, CDR2 SMNVEV (reference sequence). CDR3 length equals 13 residues. V was cut by 5 bases and J by 5 bases, with 12 bases left in between. In DNA form, the CDR3 reads TGTGCCAGCAGTCCTATGCCGGGTTATGGCTACACCTTC. Its translation is CASSPMPGYGYTF.

This clonotype turned up a few times. V is TRBV9 and J is TRBJ2-1; 11 bases fit TRBD2. This CDR3 has 16 residues. Looked up from germline, CDR1 is SGDLS and CDR2 is YYNGEE. Trimming cost V 3 bases and J 7 bases; bases outside gene matches: 9. DNA for the CDR3: TGTGCCAGCAGCGCCACCGGGACTAGCGGAGAGAATGAGCAGTTCTTC. This sequence encodes CASSATGTSGENEQFF.

This clonotype was counted at least ten times. In DNA form, the CDR3 reads TGTGCCAGCAGCGGCACCGGGACAGAGAATTCACCCCTCCACTTT. It encodes CASSGTGTENSPLHF. The chain joins TRBV7-2 to TRBJ1-6, with TRBD1 identical over 7 bases. V trimming: 5 bases; J trimming: 7 bases; junction bases outside the gene matches: 8. The CDR3 runs 15 residues. From germline, CDR1 is SGHTA and CDR2 FQGNSA.

This clonotype appeared a few times. The chain carries TRBV27 and TRBJ1-4; D ambiguous. CDR1 and CDR2 (germline): MNHEY, SMNVEV (reference sequence). V lost 2 bases and J lost 7, with 17 bases in between. The CDR3 spans 16 residues. The DNA for the CDR3 is TGTGCCAGCAGTTTAGAGGGCCCTAGGATCGGTGAAAAACTGTTTTTT. Translated, it gives CASSLEGPRIGEKLFF.

This clonotype was seen a few times. The J gene is TRBJ2-3, the V gene TRBV20-1; no definite D call. Per the germline V gene, CDR1 is DFQATT and CDR2 is SNEGSKA (reference sequence). CDR3 length: 13 amino acids. The ends were cut back, 5 bases at V and 0 bases at J, with 9 bases in the middle. Written as DNA, the CDR3 is TGCAGTGCTCATTCCAGGAGCACAGATACGCAGTATTTT. The encoded protein is CSAHSRSTDTQYF.

The chain uses TRBV3-1 and TRBJ1-1; tentatively, D is TRBD1 (6 bases). Germline V gives CDR1 LGHDT, CDR2 YNNKEL (reference sequence). The CDR3 runs to 15 residues. Trimming pared 8 bases from V and 3 bases from J, leaving 19 bases between. The CDR3 nucleotides read TGTGCCAGCTCGGTCGGCCAGGGGTTGCACACTGAAGCTTTCTTT. It specifies CASSVGQGLHTEAFF.

This clonotype was detected ten times or more. The chain links TRBV5-1 to TRBJ2-1; 9 bases fit TRBD2. The J segment lost 4 bases and the V segment lost 1 base, leaving 18 bases of the junction unmatched. In germline, CDR1 is SGHRS, CDR2 YFSETQ. The CDR3 has 20 amino acids. CDR3 in DNA: TGCGCCAGCAGCTTGACCCCGCCAGGGTCGACTAGCGGATATTACAATGAGCAGTTCTTC. Translation gives CASSLTPPGSTSGYYNEQFF. Complete variable domain (other parts from reference TRBV5-1 and TRBJ2-1): KAGVTQTPRYLIKTRGQQVTLSCSPISGHRSVSWYQQTPGQGLQFLFEYFSETQRNKGNFPGRFSGRQFSNSRSEMNVSTLELGDSALYLCASSLTPPGSTSGYYNEQFFGPGTRLTVL.

This clonotype has a count of ten or more. This chain links TRBV12-3 or TRBV12-4 with TRBJ2-1; D uncertain. The V end lost 0 bases, the J end lost 8 bases, and 8 bases lay between the germline ends. CDR3 length equals 13 residues. The DNA of the CDR3 is TGTGCCAGCAGTTTAGCCTGGGGTCATGAGCAGTTCTTC. Encoded protein: CASSLAWGHEQFF.

The rearrangement links TRBV7-9 to TRBJ1-6; 9 bases fit TRBD1. V lost 4 bases and J lost 5; bases outside the gene matches: 6. CDR1 is SEHNR, CDR2 FQNEAQ, per germline (reference sequence). The CDR3 is 16 amino acids. CDR3 coding DNA: TGTGCCAGCAGCTCACAGGGGGCGATACATAATTCACCCCTCCACTTT. Its protein is CASSSQGAIHNSPLHF.

This sequence joins TRBV27 and TRBJ2-3; weak D call: TRBD2 (7 bases). This CDR3 is built from 16 residues. Trimming shortened V by 5 bases and J by 2 bases, and 17 bases separated the two germline ends. The V gene's germline CDR1 is MNHEY and CDR2 SMNVEV (reference sequence). The CDR3 region has the DNA TGTGCCAGCAGTCTTCGTGAGGGGGGGTACACAGATACGCAGTATTTT. Translation gives CASSLREGGYTDTQYF.

This clonotype was recorded many times. The chain combines TRBV12-3 or TRBV12-4 with TRBJ1-1; D may be TRBD1 (5 bases). V lost 3 bases to trimming and J lost 7 bases, with 9 bases between them. The CDR3 runs to 12 residues. Here the CDR3 reads CASSFSGGEAFF. CDR3 coding DNA: TGTGCCAGCAGTTTTTCGGGGGGTGAAGCTTTCTTT.

This clonotype was seen repeatedly, ten times or more. V gene TRBV4-1 combines with J gene TRBJ2-3; D is ambiguous. CDR3 length: 13 residues. Trimming took 1 base from V and 5 from J, leaving 7 bases between them. The germline CDR1 and CDR2 sequences are MGHRA and YSYEKL. This chain's CDR3 is CASSQGLQDTQYF. Here the CDR3 DNA reads TGCGCCAGCAGCCAAGGGCTGCAAGATACGCAGTATTTT.

This clonotype was counted at least ten times. This chain joins TRBV7-2 and TRBJ2-5; 7 nucleotides match TRBD2. Germline CDR1 and CDR2: SGHTA and FQGNSA. The junction had 6 bases not matched to a gene; V was cut back by 4 bases and J by 4 bases. The CDR3 loop spans 14 amino acids. DNA of the CDR3: TGTGCCAGCAGCTCGCGGGAGTTCCGAGAGACCCAGTACTTC. Its translation is CASSSREFRETQYF.

V and J are TRBV20-1 and TRBJ1-5; D gene unclear. This CDR3 region has 15 residues. CDR1 is DFQATT and CDR2 is SNEGSKA in the germline V gene (reference sequence). V lost 3 bases to trimming and J lost 4 bases, with 16 bases between them. CDR3 sequence reads: CSASIPPDSNQPQHF. As DNA, the CDR3 is TGCAGTGCTAGTATCCCACCGGACTCTAATCAGCCCCAGCATTTT.

This clonotype has just a few counts. This chain connects TRBV11-1 to TRBJ1-1; tentatively, D is TRBD1 (5 bases). This CDR3 region has 13 residues. Germline V gene sequence: CDR1 SGHAT, CDR2 FQDESV (reference sequence). The ends were cut back, 0 bases at V and 9 bases at J, with 11 bases in the middle. CDR3 coding DNA: TGTGCCAGCAGCTTAGCTCCTGACAGAAAAGCTTTCTTT. It yields the protein CASSLAPDRKAFF.

The chain links TRBV20-1 to TRBJ2-2; D may match TRBD1 or TRBD2 (6 bases each). CDR1 is DFQATT, CDR2 SNEGSKA, per germline (reference sequence). V lost 3 bases and J 4 bases, leaving 15 bases between the germline ends. This CDR3 region has 15 residues. CDR3 residues: CSASNRGRGTGELFF. The CDR3 DNA follows: TGCAGTGCTAGCAATCGGGGGCGAGGCACCGGGGAGCTGTTTTTT.

The chain uses TRBV19 and TRBJ2-1; D gene ambiguous. The germline V gene has CDR1 LNHDA and CDR2 SQIVND (reference sequence). The V gene lost 3 bases and the J gene lost 4 bases, with 13 bases spanning the gap. This CDR3 has 15 residues. CDR3 nucleotide sequence: TGTGCCAGTAGTATTAGTGGGAAGATTTACAATGAGCAGTTCTTC. Translating it yields CASSISGKIYNEQFF.